These 32 T cell receptor beta chains originate from one sample sequenced in a study of blood T cell repertoires in COVID-19. Libraries were prepared by immunoSEQ multiplex PCR; TCRdb keeps only in-frame clonotypes and omits some of them. Of around 88,000 clones in the sample, 65% to 85% were seen once. What was sequenced was peripheral blood. These receptors all come from a woman older than 75 with acute or convalescent COVID-19.

The V and J genes are TRBV18 and TRBJ2-3, with 7 positions matching TRBD2. CDR3 size: 17 residues. After removal of 3 bases from V and 1 base from J, the junction contained 10 bases not matched to a gene. Germline V gene lookup returns CDR1 KGHSH and CDR2 LQKENI. The CDR3 bases are TGTGCCAGCTCACCCACGGTGGGAGGGGTTCGCACAGATACGCAGTATTTT. Its translation: CASSPTVGGVRTDTQYF.

CDR3 bases: TGTGCCAGCAGCGTAATGGACAGGGAGACAGATACGCAGTATTTT. Protein sequence: CASSVMDRETDTQYF. The rearrangement uses TRBV9 and TRBJ2-3; 8 positions match TRBD1. The trim removed 1 base at V and 3 bases at J, leaving 4 bases unmatched. The CDR3 is made up of 15 amino acids. CDR1 is SGDLS, CDR2 YYNGEE, per germline. The full variable domain, in which reference TRBV9 and TRBJ2-3 provide the parts outside the CDR3, is DSGVTQTPKHLITATGQRVTLRCSPRSGDLSVYWYQQSLDQGLQFLIQYYNGEERAKGNILERFSAQQFPDLHSELNLSSLELGDSALYFCASSVMDRETDTQYFGPGTRLTVL.

The chain employs TRBV4-1 and TRBJ1-5; 9 bases align to TRBD1. V lost 0 bases to trimming and J lost 5 bases; unmatched junction nucleotides: 5. Germline CDR1 is MGHRA and CDR2 is YSYEKL. This CDR3 is 16 amino acids long. The CDR3 region has the DNA TGCGCCAGCAGCCAAGAAACGGGACAGGGCTATCAGCCCCAGCATTTT. The encoded protein is CASSQETGQGYQPQHF.

The V call is TRBV3-1 (or the pseudogene TRBV3-2), the J call TRBJ1-2; D is perhaps TRBD1 (6 bases). In germline, CDR1 is LGHDT, CDR2 YNNKEL (reference sequence). The CDR3 is 17 amino acids. Deletions cut 5 bases from V and 3 bases from J, with 22 bases between. As DNA, the CDR3 is TGTGCCAGCAGCGAGGGTGGGGGCACAATCTCTTACTATGGCTACACCTTC. Amino acid sequence: CASSEGGGTISYYGYTF.

J is TRBJ2-5 and V is TRBV27, with 9 bases fitting TRBD1. With V trimmed by 8 bases and J by 4 bases, 14 bases remained unmatched. CDR1 is MNHEY and CDR2 is SMNVEV in the germline V gene (reference sequence). This CDR3 comprises 16 residues. The CDR3 coding sequence is TGTGCCAGCGCGCCGAGGCCGAGACAGGGGGGAGAGACCCAGTACTTC. Protein product: CASAPRPRQGGETQYF.

V is TRBV5-1 and J is TRBJ2-5; a weak D match, TRBD1 (5 bases). The CDR3 sequence is 13 residues long. V was pared by 5 bases and J by 2 bases, with 10 bases between. Germline V gives CDR1 SGHRS, CDR2 YFSETQ. The CDR3 nucleotides read TGCGCCAGCAGTCCTGACAGTCAAGAGACCCAGTACTTC. It is translated as CASSPDSQETQYF.

This clone has only one observation. The V and J genes are TRBV29-1 and TRBJ1-2; unclear D gene. The CDR3 is 15 amino acids. Trimming cost V 6 bases and J 2 bases, with 19 bases left between them. Germline CDR1 SQVTM, CDR2 ANQGSEA. The CDR3 DNA is TGCAGCGTCGTCGAGGGATTGACACTAAACTATGGCTACACCTTC. Its translation is CSVVEGLTLNYGYTF.

The V gene is TRBV5-4, the J gene TRBJ1-2; D might be TRBD1 (6 bases). CDR3 length equals 14 residues. Germline V gives CDR1 SGHNT, CDR2 YYREEE (reference sequence). Trimming shortened V by 4 bases and J by 3 bases, and 13 bases separated the two germline ends. The CDR3 is CASSRRTDYYGYTF. CDR3 sequence (DNA): TGTGCCAGCAGCCGTCGGACAGACTACTATGGCTACACCTTC.

This clone came up once. Other DNA sequences from this sample encode an identical CDR3 as well. The chain joins TRBV27 to TRBJ1-6, with TRBD1 identical over 8 bases. The CDR3 totals 13 residues. Germline CDR1 reads MNHEY; CDR2 reads SMNVEV (reference sequence). Trimming took 5 bases from V and 7 from J; bases not matched to a gene: 1. CDR3 coding DNA: TGTGCCAGCAGTCGGGACAGGAATTCACCCCTCCACTTT. Its translation: CASSRDRNSPLHF.

V is TRBV30 and J is TRBJ1-6; D gene unclear. The CDR3 loop spans 15 amino acids. V shed 1 base and J shed 3 bases, with 10 bases lying between them. Germline CDR1 GTSNPN, CDR2 SVGIG (reference sequence). CDR3 nucleotide sequence: TGTGCCTGGAGTGGTAGGACTCTCTATAATTCACCCCTCCACTTT. Its translation: CAWSGRTLYNSPLHF.

This chain uses TRBV5-1 with TRBJ1-1; 7 bases fit TRBD1. V lost 4 bases to trimming and J lost 4 bases; unmatched junction nucleotides: 10. The CDR3 covers 15 residues. Germline values: CDR1 SGHRS, CDR2 YFSETQ. The CDR3 DNA reads as TGCGCCAGCAGCCAAGCAACCGGGACAGTCACTGAAGCTTTCTTT. It codes for CASSQATGTVTEAFF. The entire variable domain, with the rest obtained from reference TRBV5-1 and TRBJ1-1, is as follows: KAGVTQTPRYLIKTRGQQVTLSCSPISGHRSVSWYQQTPGQGLQFLFEYFSETQRNKGNFPGRFSGRQFSNSRSEMNVSTLELGDSALYLCASSQATGTVTEAFFGQGTRLTVV.

The chain couples TRBV6-2 or TRBV6-3 to TRBJ2-5, with TRBD2 matching over 12 bases. Trimming at V came to 6 bases and at J to 4 bases, leaving 9 bases not matched to a gene. The CDR3 totals 16 residues. CDR1 and CDR2 from the germline V gene are MNHEY and SVGEGT. In DNA, the CDR3 is TGTGCCAGCAGCAAGCGACTAGCGGGGGCGCCAGAGACCCAGTACTTC. As protein: CASSKRLAGAPETQYF.

The chain joins TRBV19 to TRBJ1-1, with D hard to call. The V and J ends lost 5 bases and 1 base respectively, with 17 bases between them. This CDR3 contains 16 residues. Germline CDR1 LNHDA, CDR2 SQIVND (reference sequence). CDR3 amino acids: CASSPLLGRGNTEAFF. The CDR3 nucleotides are TGTGCCAGTAGTCCCCTGCTAGGACGGGGGAACACTGAAGCTTTCTTT.

V is TRBV6-2 or TRBV6-3 and J is TRBJ2-3; 12 bases map to TRBD2. The germline gives CDR1 MNHEY, CDR2 SVGEGT. This CDR3 region has 16 residues. Losses at the gene ends were 6 bases for V and 4 bases for J; bases not matched to a gene: 8. The CDR3: CASSDLTSGGPDTQYF. CDR3 in DNA: TGTGCCAGCAGCGACTTGACTAGCGGGGGCCCAGATACGCAGTATTTT.

The chain couples TRBV11-2 to TRBJ1-6; tentative D call: TRBD1 (5 bases). CDR1 is SGHAT and CDR2 is FQNNGV in the germline V gene. The CDR3 loop spans 13 amino acids. The germline V and J ends were trimmed by 5 bases and 8 bases, with 10 bases remaining between them. CDR3 region: CASSPTTDSPLHF. CDR3 DNA: TGTGCCAGCAGCCCGACGACAGATTCACCCCTCCACTTT.

This sequence joins TRBV6-5 and TRBJ1-2; D is possibly TRBD1 (5 bases). Germline values: CDR1 MNHEY, CDR2 SVGAGI. V was trimmed by 6 bases and J by 2 bases, leaving 10 bases between them. The CDR3 loop spans 13 amino acids. In DNA form, the CDR3 reads TGTGCCAGCAGGGCGACAGAGAACTATGGCTACACCTTC. Encoded protein: CASRATENYGYTF.

This clone occurred a few times. The CDR3 here is CASSSGTGSNQPQHF. The CDR3 coding sequence is TGTGCCAGTAGTTCAGGGACTGGGAGCAATCAGCCCCAGCATTTT. V gene TRBV19 combines with J gene TRBJ1-5, with D maybe TRBD1 (5 bases). Trimming took off 5 bases at V and 1 base at J, with 12 bases between the two ends. This CDR3 region has 15 residues. Germline V lookup: CDR1 LNHDA, CDR2 SQIVND (reference sequence).

V gene TRBV7-6 combines with J gene TRBJ2-6, with 8 bases identical to TRBD1. V lost 5 bases to trimming and J lost 3 bases; unmatched junction nucleotides: 9. CDR3 length: 17 amino acids. CDR1 SGHVS and CDR2 FNYEAQ come from the germline V gene. This chain's CDR3 is CASSRRPGGDGANVLTF. CDR3 sequence (DNA): TGTGCCAGCAGCCGTAGACCAGGGGGCGATGGGGCCAACGTCCTGACTTTC.

J is TRBJ2-7 and V is TRBV2; perhaps TRBD2 as D (6 bases). This CDR3 comprises 11 residues. Germline V gene data show CDR1 as SNHLY and CDR2 as FYNNEI. Trimming cost V 6 bases and J 9 bases, with 12 bases left between them. CDR3 nucleotide sequence: TGTGCCAGCAGGGAGGGCTTAGTGCAGTACTTC. Translating gives CASREGLVQYF.

The rearrangement links TRBV6-2 or TRBV6-3 to TRBJ2-1, with D tentatively TRBD1 (7 bases). Germline CDR1 reads MNHEY; CDR2 reads SVGEGT. This CDR3 spans 18 amino acids. Trimming took 5 bases from V and 8 from J, leaving 28 bases between them. CDR3 loop: CASSGRPGQSGGWDEQFF. The CDR3 nucleotides are TGTGCCAGCAGTGGGCGTCCGGGACAGTCTGGAGGGTGGGATGAGCAGTTCTTC.

This chain uses TRBV6-2 or TRBV6-3 with TRBJ2-7; TRBD1 is a possible D gene (6 bases). The V and J ends lost 2 bases and 0 bases respectively, with 23 bases between them. The CDR3 has 19 amino acids. Germline CDR1 MNHEY, CDR2 SVGEGT. This CDR3 is CASSYAPGLGARSSYEQYV. The CDR3 coding sequence is TGTGCCAGCAGTTACGCCCCTGGGTTGGGGGCCAGGAGCTCCTACGAGCAGTACGTC.

The table lists this clone with a few counts. This same CDR3 is encoded by further DNA sequences in the sample. The rearrangement uses TRBV19 and TRBJ2-1; TRBD1 aligns across 7 bases. The CDR3 loop spans 14 amino acids. Unmatched junction bases numbered 6, after V lost 5 bases and J lost 5 bases. Germline CDR1 and CDR2: LNHDA and SQIVND (reference sequence). CDR3 region: CASSRDSSNNEQFF. The CDR3 DNA sequence: TGTGCCAGTAGTCGGGACAGCTCTAACAATGAGCAGTTCTTC.

The genes are TRBV4-1 and TRBJ2-3; weak D call: TRBD2 (6 bases). The CDR3 consists of 16 residues. Trimming pared 4 bases from V and 0 bases from J, leaving 14 bases between. The germline gives CDR1 MGHRA, CDR2 YSYEKL. The DNA for the CDR3 is TGCGCCAGCAGCCGAGGGCGGGGCCTAAGCACAGATACGCAGTATTTT. Its translation: CASSRGRGLSTDTQYF.

The chain links TRBV6-2 or TRBV6-3 to TRBJ1-5; D is ambiguous. The CDR3 totals 14 residues. V gave up 6 bases and J gave up 7 bases, with 16 bases separating them. Germline-derived CDR1 and CDR2 are MNHEY and SVGEGT. The chain's CDR3 is CASSLISSGQPQHF. Here the CDR3 DNA reads TGTGCCAGCAGCCTTATCTCGTCGGGGCAGCCCCAGCATTTT.

The chain is built from TRBV28 and TRBJ1-5, with D possibly TRBD1 on 6 matching bases. CDR1 is MDHEN, CDR2 SYDVKM, per germline. The CDR3 spans 15 residues. V was cut by 6 bases and J by 7 bases, with 19 bases left in between. In nucleotides, the CDR3 is TGTGCCAGCAGCAAGACCAGGGGCTATGGCCAGCCCCAGCATTTT. Its protein product is CASSKTRGYGQPQHF.

This rearrangement joins TRBV9 to TRBJ2-1; 11 bases align to TRBD2. The germline V gene has CDR1 SGDLS and CDR2 YYNGEE. V dropped 4 bases and J dropped 4; count of bases not matched to a gene: 4. The CDR3 loop spans 15 amino acids. The CDR3 spells CASSLLAGGYNEQFF. The DNA of the CDR3 is TGTGCCAGCAGCCTTCTAGCGGGGGGTTACAATGAGCAGTTCTTC.

This rearrangement joins TRBV2 to TRBJ1-2; no reliable D call. Germline CDR1 SNHLY, CDR2 FYNNEI. V dropped 3 bases and J dropped 6 bases, with 17 bases sitting between them. CDR3 length equals 15 residues. The CDR3 nucleotides read TGTGCCAGCAGTGAGGGAGACCTGGGCCCCAATGGCTACACCTTC. Protein product: CASSEGDLGPNGYTF.

The chain couples TRBV21-1 to TRBJ2-7; whether TRBD2, the table's D call, matches the DNA was not checked. TRBV21-1 is annotated as a pseudogene. The CDR3 is 14 residues long. This CDR3 reads CASPRLVADYEQYV. Here the CDR3 DNA reads TGTGCCAGCCCCCGACTCGTGGCAGACTACGAGCAGTACGTC.

This rearrangement joins TRBV12-5 to TRBJ1-2; TRBD1 might be the D (5 bases). This CDR3 spans 14 amino acids. The V end was cut by 1 base, the J end by 8 bases, with 14 bases between. Germline CDR1 is LGHNT and CDR2 is FRNRAP. The chain's CDR3 is CASGLDQGAGGYTF. The DNA for the CDR3 is TGTGCTAGTGGTTTGGACCAGGGTGCGGGAGGCTACACCTTC.

The chain uses TRBV5-1 and TRBJ1-6; 9 bases are shared with TRBD1. CDR3 length: 15 residues. With V trimmed by 5 bases and J by 7 bases, 7 bases remained unmatched. Germline V gene sequence: CDR1 SGHRS, CDR2 YFSETQ. CDR3 sequence (DNA): TGCGCCAGCAGTCCCGGCACAGGGGGCAATTCACCCCTCCACTTT. Translated: CASSPGTGGNSPLHF.

The chain combines TRBV28 with TRBJ2-3; 9 bases align to TRBD1. CDR1 and CDR2 (germline): MDHEN, SYDVKM. The J segment lost 3 bases and the V segment lost 6 bases, leaving 4 bases of the junction unmatched. This CDR3 spans 14 amino acids. CDR3 amino acids: CASSPGQGTDTQYF. The DNA of the CDR3 is TGTGCCAGCAGCCCGGGACAGGGAACAGATACGCAGTATTTT.

This clone was detected once. This chain joins TRBV12-5 and TRBJ1-2; a possible D gene is TRBD1 (5 bases). Trimming cost V 0 bases and J 3 bases, with 14 bases left between them. CDR3 length: 16 residues. CDR1 is LGHNT and CDR2 is FRNRAP in the germline V gene. In nucleotides, the CDR3 is TGTGCTAGTGGTTTGGTACTGTCCAGGGTCGACTATGGCTACACCTTC. Translated: CASGLVLSRVDYGYTF.